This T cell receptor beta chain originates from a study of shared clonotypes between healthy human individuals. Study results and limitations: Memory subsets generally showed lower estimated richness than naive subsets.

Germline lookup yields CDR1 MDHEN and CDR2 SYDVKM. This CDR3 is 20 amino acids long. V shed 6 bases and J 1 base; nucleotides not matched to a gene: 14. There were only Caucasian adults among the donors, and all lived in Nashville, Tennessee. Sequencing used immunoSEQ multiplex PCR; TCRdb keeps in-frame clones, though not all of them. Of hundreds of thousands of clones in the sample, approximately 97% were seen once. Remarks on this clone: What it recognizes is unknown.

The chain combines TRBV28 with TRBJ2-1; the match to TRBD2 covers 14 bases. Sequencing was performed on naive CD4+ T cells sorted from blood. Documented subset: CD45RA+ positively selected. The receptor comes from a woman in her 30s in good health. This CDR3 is CASSPMRGTSGGFSYNEQFF. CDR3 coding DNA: TGTGCCAGCAGCCCTATGAGGGGGACTAGCGGGGGTTTTTCCTACAATGAGCAGTTCTTC. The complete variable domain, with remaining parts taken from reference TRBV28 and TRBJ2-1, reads DVKVTQSSRYLVKRTGEKVFLECVQDMDHENMFWYRQDPGLGLRLIYFSYDVKMKEKGDIPEGYSVSREKKERFSLILESASTNQTSMYLCASSPMRGTSGGFSYNEQFFGPGTRLTVL.